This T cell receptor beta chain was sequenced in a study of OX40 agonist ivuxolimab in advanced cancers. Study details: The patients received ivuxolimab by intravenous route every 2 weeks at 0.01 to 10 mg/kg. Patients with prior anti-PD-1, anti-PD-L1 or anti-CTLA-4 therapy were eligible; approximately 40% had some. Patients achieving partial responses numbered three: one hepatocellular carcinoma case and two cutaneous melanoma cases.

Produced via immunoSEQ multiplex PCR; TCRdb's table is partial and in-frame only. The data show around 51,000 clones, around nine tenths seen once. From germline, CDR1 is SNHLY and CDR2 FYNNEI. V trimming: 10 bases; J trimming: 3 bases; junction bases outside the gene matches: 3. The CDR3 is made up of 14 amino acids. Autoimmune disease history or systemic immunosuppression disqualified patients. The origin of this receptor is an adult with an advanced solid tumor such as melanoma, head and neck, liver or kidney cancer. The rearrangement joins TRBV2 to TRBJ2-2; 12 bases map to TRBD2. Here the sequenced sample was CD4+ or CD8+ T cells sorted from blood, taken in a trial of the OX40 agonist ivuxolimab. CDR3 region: CATTSGGYTGELFF. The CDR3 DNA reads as TGTGCCACAACTAGCGGGGGGTACACCGGGGAGCTGTTTTTT.